This T cell receptor (beta chain) was captured in a study of blood T cell repertoires in COVID-19. Overall study: In each case, the material was cDNA or gDNA derived from T cells, B-cell-depleted T cells, or PBMCs.

Germline CDR1 reads SGDLS; CDR2 reads YYNGEE. J gave up 0 bases and V 2 bases, and 9 bases lay outside the gene matches. This CDR3 is built from 18 residues. Authors' analysis steps: Nucleated cell counts were estimated from reference gene primer amplification. Some clones are missing from TCRdb's copy, which holds only in-frame ones; the method was immunoSEQ multiplex PCR. The V and J calls and clone size were taken over from that table, and D and trimming were inferred from the DNA. The top ten hold over 8% of the sample, which has about 150,000 clones, more than 65% seen once. Sequences were obtained from peripheral blood. The sequence derives from a woman aged 45-65 years with acute or convalescent COVID-19. The rearrangement links TRBV9 to TRBJ1-3; 9 bases are a match to TRBD1. This chain's CDR3 is CASSVGTGPSLSGNTIYF. CDR3 nucleotides: TGTGCCAGCAGCGTGGGGACAGGGCCGTCTCTCTCTGGAAACACCATATATTTT. Using reference TRBV9 and TRBJ1-3 for the parts outside the CDR3, the full variable domain is DSGVTQTPKHLITATGQRVTLRCSPRSGDLSVYWYQQSLDQGLQFLIQYYNGEERAKGNILERFSAQQFPDLHSELNLSSLELGDSALYFCASSVGTGPSLSGNTIYFGEGSWLTVV.